This T cell receptor (beta chain) was documented in a study of T cells in Graves' hyperthyroidism and ophthalmopathy. Notes on the study in general: Blood samples included most of the expanded thyroid clonotypes exceeding 0.001.

The CDR3 has 14 residues. Trimming took 6 bases from V and 4 from J; bases not matched to a gene: 6. Germline loops: CDR1 MDHEN, CDR2 SYDVKM. RNA transcripts provided the source from which TCR beta CDR3 regions were amplified. HTBI primers were employed in a first-round RT-PCR of the TCR CDR3. One entry per CDR3 protein results from TCRdb running MiXCR on the multiplex PCR reads. The sample lists approximately 300,000 distinct CDR3 sequences, around 16% occurring once. Over 18 months, lack of ophthalmopathy progression marked Graves' hyperthyroidism as stable. Patients aged 18 to 65 had newly diagnosed hyperthyroidism lasting under 2 months. This clonotype was recorded many times. Its antigen is not known.

The receptor's source is a man aged 30-40 years with Graves' hyperthyroidism. The chain is built from TRBV28 and TRBJ2-3; the match to TRBD1 covers 8 bases. Sequenced input: blood. Written as DNA, the CDR3 is TGTGCCAGCAGATCGCAGGGGGCGCCAGATACGCAGTATTTT. This codes for CASRSQGAPDTQYF.